These 13 T cell receptor beta chains share one sample of origin, sequenced in a study of blood T cell repertoires in COVID-19. Clones were sequenced by immunoSEQ multiplex PCR, and TCRdb holds only the in-frame ones, with some missing. The repertoire consists of under 300,000 clones, with 88% occurring once and the leading ten covering around 0.9%. Sequenced: PBMCs or T cells enriched from blood (not recorded which). These receptors all come from a woman between 25 and 40 years old who had recovered from COVID-19.

The chain combines TRBV28 with TRBJ1-5, with 8 nucleotides matching TRBD1. The CDR3 length is 17 residues. The trim removed 2 bases at V and 6 bases at J, leaving 12 bases unmatched. Looked up from germline, CDR1 is MDHEN and CDR2 is SYDVKM. CDR3 nucleotides: TGTGCCAGCAGTTTACCCCGGACAGGGTGGGGCAGTCAGCCCCAGCATTTT. Its protein product is CASSLPRTGWGSQPQHF.

The chain couples TRBV9 to TRBJ2-1, with D perhaps TRBD1 (5 bases). CDR3 length: 15 residues. Germline V lookup: CDR1 SGDLS, CDR2 YYNGEE. V was cut by 4 bases and J by 5 bases, with 16 bases left in between. The CDR3 protein is CASSPKSGKDNEQFF. CDR3 sequence (DNA): TGTGCCAGCAGCCCCAAGTCAGGGAAGGACAATGAGCAGTTCTTC.

CDR3 nucleotide sequence: TGCGCCAGCAGCTTGGGACTAGCACCCATGGGGGAGCAGTACTTC. The encoded protein is CASSLGLAPMGEQYF. The chain carries TRBV5-1 and TRBJ2-7; TRBD2 matches 7 bases. J was trimmed by 7 bases and V by 0 bases; bases with no gene match: 10. CDR1 and CDR2 (germline): SGHRS, YFSETQ. CDR3 size: 15 residues. Complete variable domain (other parts from reference TRBV5-1 and TRBJ2-7): KAGVTQTPRYLIKTRGQQVTLSCSPISGHRSVSWYQQTPGQGLQFLFEYFSETQRNKGNFPGRFSGRQFSNSRSEMNVSTLELGDSALYLCASSLGLAPMGEQYFGPGTRLTVT.

This chain links TRBV18 with TRBJ2-1; 10 nucleotides match TRBD2. The V gene's germline CDR1 is KGHSH and CDR2 LQKENI. The CDR3 length is 18 residues. J gave up 4 bases and V 4 bases, and 13 bases lay outside the gene matches. The chain's CDR3 is CASSQLAGSKTWYNEQFF. The CDR3 region has the DNA TGTGCCAGCTCACAACTAGCGGGGAGCAAGACCTGGTACAATGAGCAGTTCTTC. Combining the CDR3 with reference TRBV18 and TRBJ2-1 gives the whole variable domain NAGVMQNPRHLVRRRGQEARLRCSPMKGHSHVYWYRQLPEEGLKFMVYLQKENIIDESGMPKERFSAEFPKEGPSILRIQQVVRGDSAAYFCASSQLAGSKTWYNEQFFGPGTRLTVL.

The chain is built from TRBV11-2 and TRBJ1-6; a possible D gene is TRBD1 (6 bases). Deletions cut 3 bases from V and 9 bases from J, with 12 bases between. Looked up from germline, CDR1 is SGHAT and CDR2 is FQNNGV. The CDR3 runs 14 residues. The CDR3 loop reads CASSFPGAGSPLHF. The CDR3 DNA sequence: TGTGCCAGCAGCTTCCCAGGGGCAGGTTCACCCCTCCACTTT.

J is TRBJ1-3 and V is TRBV27, with D possibly matching TRBD1 (6 bases). Deletions cut 0 bases from V and 3 bases from J, with 9 bases between. This CDR3 is 15 amino acids long. Per germline, CDR1 MNHEY and CDR2 SMNVEV (reference sequence). The CDR3 spells CASSLSPGVGNTIYF. CDR3 nucleotides: TGTGCCAGCAGTTTATCCCCAGGGGTTGGAAACACCATATATTTT.

The rearrangement joins TRBV9 to TRBJ1-2, with a weak D call TRBD1 (5 bases). The CDR3 runs 14 residues. Between the trimmed V and J ends, which lost 0 bases and 6 bases, there was a span of 12 bases. Germline CDR1 SGDLS, CDR2 YYNGEE. DNA for the CDR3: TGTGCCAGCAGCGTAGTGGGCAGGGAGGATGGCTACACCTTC. This encodes CASSVVGREDGYTF.

The V gene is TRBV9, the J gene TRBJ2-1; 8 nucleotides line up with TRBD1. Germline assignment: CDR1 SGDLS and CDR2 YYNGEE. V trimming: 9 bases; J trimming: 3 bases; junction bases outside the gene matches: 14. CDR3 length: 16 amino acids. The CDR3 here is CAITLSATGVYNEQFF. The CDR3 region has the DNA TGTGCCATTACCCTCTCCGCGACAGGGGTCTACAATGAGCAGTTCTTC.

CDR3 in amino acids: CASSPRDRPSYEQYF. In DNA, the CDR3 is TGTGCCAGTAGCCCCAGGGACAGACCAAGCTACGAGCAGTACTTC. The V call is TRBV19, the J call TRBJ2-7, with TRBD1 identical over 7 bases. Germline V gene lookup returns CDR1 LNHDA and CDR2 SQIVND (reference sequence). With 6 bases clipped from V and 3 bases from J, the junction kept 11 bases outside the gene matches. The CDR3 contains 15 residues.

This rearrangement joins TRBV5-1 to TRBJ2-2; TRBD1 aligns across 8 bases. Unmatched junction bases numbered 3, after V lost 1 base and J lost 4 bases. The germline V gene has CDR1 SGHRS and CDR2 YFSETQ. The CDR3 covers 15 residues. The CDR3 sequence is CASSLQGAGTGELFF. For the CDR3, the DNA is TGCGCCAGCAGCTTGCAGGGGGCCGGCACCGGGGAGCTGTTTTTT. The full variable domain, its missing parts supplied by reference TRBV5-1 and TRBJ2-2, is KAGVTQTPRYLIKTRGQQVTLSCSPISGHRSVSWYQQTPGQGLQFLFEYFSETQRNKGNFPGRFSGRQFSNSRSEMNVSTLELGDSALYLCASSLQGAGTGELFFGEGSRLTVL.

This chain links TRBV15 with TRBJ2-1, with TRBD2 as a possible D gene (6 bases). CDR3 size: 14 residues. Trimming took 4 bases from V and 4 from J, leaving 11 bases between them. The germline V gene encodes CDR1 LNHNV and CDR2 YYDKDF (reference sequence). Here the CDR3 DNA reads TGTGCCACCAGCAAGGACTATTTTTACAATGAGCAGTTCTTC. Protein: CATSKDYFYNEQFF.

A few counts support this clone. The sample holds other DNA sequences that translate to the same CDR3. The CDR3 nucleotides are TGTGCCAGCAGCCCAGGGGGCTCTGGAAACACCATATATTTT. It yields the protein CASSPGGSGNTIYF. The chain uses TRBV28 and TRBJ1-3; 7 bases are a match to TRBD1. Looked up from germline, CDR1 is MDHEN and CDR2 is SYDVKM. There are 14 residues in the CDR3. The J segment lost 0 bases and the V segment lost 6 bases, leaving 2 bases of the junction unmatched.

The V gene is TRBV27, the J gene TRBJ1-5; tentative D call: TRBD1 (5 bases). V lost 8 bases and J 8 bases, leaving 7 bases between the germline ends. The CDR3 spans 10 residues. Germline loops: CDR1 MNHEY, CDR2 SMNVEV (reference sequence). CDR3 bases: TGTGCCAGCGGGGGGAAGCCCCAGCATTTT. Protein: CASGGKPQHF.